One TCR beta chain is described in this entry. Its specific antigen is unknown. The input lacks base qualities; no much larger clone sits a single base away. These data are taken from a study of beta chain features in type 1 diabetes (dated by TCRdb to between 2018 and 2020). About the study as a whole: No differences in mean age, gender distribution, total cell number or subset yield were found between patients and healthy donors. A total of about 110,000,000 sorted cells were examined across all samples, and a strong correlation was observed between cell number per subset and RNA yield. The study compared the TCRB repertoires of sorted circulating CD4+ T cell subsets in recently diagnosed type 1 diabetes patients with those in matched healthy donors. Naive and central memory subsets were obtained from all 28 donors, but regulatory and stem cell-like memory subsets were isolated from only 8 patients and roughly eight healthy donors.

Each donor gave one peripheral blood draw, averaging about 100 mL, which was collected into heparinised tubes. A BD FACSAria II and a panel including CD45RO, CCR7, CD25, CD127, CD95 and CD27 were used to sort naive, central memory, regulatory and stem cell-like memory CD4+ T cells. Purity was above 98% for every sorted population. PBMCs were isolated right away by Lymphoprep density gradient centrifugation and were stained directly, without culture. Samples were stained and sorted in pairs, with one healthy donor and one patient per experiment, so that batch effects were minimized. All of the isolated RNA was reverse transcribed with the High Capacity cDNA Reverse Transcription Kit, so expressed TCRB transcripts were sequenced. Naive, central memory and regulatory T cell samples underwent deep immunoSEQ sequencing, averaging around 3.9 million total reads per sample. After sorted cells were lysed in RLT buffer, RNA was extracted with DNase-treated RNeasy Micro or Mini kits, with the choice depending on cell number. To prevent cross-contamination, each cell subset was processed individually, whereas patient and healthy donor samples were processed jointly. The immunoSEQ multiplex PCR was used to amplify TCRB sequences from cDNA, generating 87-bp fragments that spanned the CDR3 region. Amplicons were sequenced on the Illumina HiSeq platform. The original pipeline was this. Synthetic template baselines were used to correct PCR bias computationally, reads within Hamming distance 2 were collapsed, and singletons that could not be merged were discarded. By aligning reads against IMGT, V, D and J genes, CDR3 length, and insertions or deletions at six rearrangement sites were assigned. Clonotype counts were normalized to sorted cell number within each subset before computing true diversity and Gini coefficients with the tcR R package. The overlap coefficient, calculated on TCRB nucleotide sequences, was used to quantify repertoire sharing. Out-of-frame TCRB sequences from naive cells were analyzed as a proxy for the pre-selection repertoire. What TCRdb holds here is the immuneACCESS table cut down to in-frame rearrangements. Part of the clones is not present; checked against another copy, under half of the missing clones reflect an unresolved V gene, and the others are unexplained. V, J and clone size were drawn from that table, and D and trimming were deduced from the DNA. This sample gives about 660,000 clones in total; more than 13% of them show up just once. The ten largest clonotypes hold roughly 0.04% of the sample.

V is reduced by 4 bases and J by 4 bases, leaving a spacing of 9 bases between them. For CDR1 and CDR2, the germline V gene (reference sequence) lists SGHNT and YYREEE. Counted from cysteine to phenylalanine, this CDR3 has 13 amino acids. The entry retains the CDR3 DNA only, 39 bases that are in frame from base 1. Here is what the overall study found, with its caveats: Shorter templates might be favored by PCR, yet because patient and control samples were amplified and corrected together, any such skew would affect both groups equally. In all four CD4+ subsets, TCRB CDR3 length was moderately but significantly shorter in type 1 diabetes patients. Because cDNA was sequenced instead of genomic DNA, highly expressing activated cells could be over-represented, though the groups showed no difference in activation or CD3 levels. The naive, central memory and regulatory TCRB repertoires appeared to resemble one another more closely among patients than among healthy donors. Because the HLA sub-analyses included only small numbers of individuals, any influence of HLA type on TCRB rearrangement was left unresolved. At VDJ recombination sites, patients with type 1 diabetes made fewer insertions and deleted more nucleotides, a pattern implying thymic rearrangement abnormalities.

Sequencing was performed on naive CD4+ T cells from blood. The cell subset or site label of this sample denotes: true naive CD4+ T cells. The sequence is built from TRBV5-4 and TRBJ2-1, with no D gene named confidently. The source of this sequence is a man aged 18 to 29 with type 1 diabetes. This receptor has the CDR3 CASSPRRYNEQFF. DNA sequence: TGTGCCAGCAGCCCAAGGCGGTACAATGAGCAGTTCTTC.